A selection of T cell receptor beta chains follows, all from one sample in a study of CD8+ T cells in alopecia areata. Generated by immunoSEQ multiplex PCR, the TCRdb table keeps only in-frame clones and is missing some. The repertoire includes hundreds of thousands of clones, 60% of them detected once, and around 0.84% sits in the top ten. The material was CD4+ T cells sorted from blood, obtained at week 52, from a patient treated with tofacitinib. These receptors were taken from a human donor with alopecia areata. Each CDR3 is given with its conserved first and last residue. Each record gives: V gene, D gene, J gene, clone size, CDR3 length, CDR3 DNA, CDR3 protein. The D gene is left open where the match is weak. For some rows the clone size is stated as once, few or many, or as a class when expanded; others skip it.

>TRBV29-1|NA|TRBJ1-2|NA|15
TGCAGCGTTGAAGATCGGCCAGGCGCTAACTATGGCTACACCTTC
CSVEDRPGANYGYTF
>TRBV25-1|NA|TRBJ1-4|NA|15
TGTGCCAGCAGTGAATCGGGGGCCTCGGGGGAAAAACTGTTTTTT
CASSESGASGEKLFF
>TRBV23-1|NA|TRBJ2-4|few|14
TGCGCCAGCAGTCCCGGGACAGCCAAAAACATTCAGTACTTC
CASSPGTAKNIQYF
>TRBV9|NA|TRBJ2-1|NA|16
TGTGCCAGCAGCGGACTCCCCGGACAGGGAGGGCATGAGCAGTTCTTC
CASSGLPGQGGHEQFF
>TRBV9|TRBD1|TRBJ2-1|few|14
TGTGCCAGCAGCCTGACAGGGACCTACAATGAGCAGTTCTTC
CASSLTGTYNEQFF
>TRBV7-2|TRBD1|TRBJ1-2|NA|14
TGTGCCAGCAGCCCCGACAGGGTGACCTATGGCTACACCTTC
CASSPDRVTYGYTF
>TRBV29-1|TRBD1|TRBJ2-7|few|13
TGCAGCGTTGAACTGGGACAGCTCGACGAGCAGTACTTC
CSVELGQLDEQYF
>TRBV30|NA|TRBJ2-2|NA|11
TGTGCCTGGGGGGATCCCGGGGAGCTGTTTTTT
CAWGDPGELFF
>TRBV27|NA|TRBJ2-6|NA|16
TGTGCCAGCAGCCCAGGACGGATCTCTGGGGCCAACGTCCTGACTTTC
CASSPGRISGANVLTF
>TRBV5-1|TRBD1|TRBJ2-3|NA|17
TGCGCCAGCAGCCTCGAACTACAGGGGACGGGCACAGATACGCAGTATTTT
CASSLELQGTGTDTQYF
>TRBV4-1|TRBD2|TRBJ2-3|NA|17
TGCGCCAGCAGCCACAAGACTAGCGGGGGTCTCACAGATACGCAGTATTTT
CASSHKTSGGLTDTQYF
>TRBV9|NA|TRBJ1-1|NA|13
TGTGCCAGCAGCGTGGCCCCGGACACTGAAGCTTTCTTT
CASSVAPDTEAFF
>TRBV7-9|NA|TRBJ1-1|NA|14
TGTGCCAGCAGCTTTTGGCAGACGAACACTGAAGCTTTCTTT
CASSFWQTNTEAFF
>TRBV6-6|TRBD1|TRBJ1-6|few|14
TGTGCCAGCGGACAGGGCCAGCATAATTCACCCCTCCACTTT
CASGQGQHNSPLHF
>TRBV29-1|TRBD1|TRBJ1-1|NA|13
TGCAGCGTAGCCCGAGGACAGGGTACTGAAGCTTTCTTT
CSVARGQGTEAFF
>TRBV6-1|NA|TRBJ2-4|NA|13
TGTGCCAGCAGACAGGGTCTGCAAAACATTCAGTACTTC
CASRQGLQNIQYF
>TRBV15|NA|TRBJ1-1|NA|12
TGTGCCACCAAGGTACGGGAGACTGAAGCTTTCTTT
CATKVRETEAFF
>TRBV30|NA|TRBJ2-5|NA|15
TGTGCCTGGATTCCGGGGGGCCGAGCCCAAGAGACCCAGTACTTC
CAWIPGGRAQETQYF
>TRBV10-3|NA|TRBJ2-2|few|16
TGTGCCATCAGTGAGTCGACGGTCAGGGCCACCGGGGAGCTGTTTTTT
CAISESTVRATGELFF
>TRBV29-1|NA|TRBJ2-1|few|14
TGCAGCGTTGATGCGGGGTCCTCCTACAATGAGCAGTTCTTC
CSVDAGSSYNEQFF
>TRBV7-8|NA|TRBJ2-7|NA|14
TGTGCCAGCAGCCTAGCCTCAGGGGCCGACGAGCAGTACTTC
CASSLASGADEQYF
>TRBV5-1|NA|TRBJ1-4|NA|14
TGCGCCAGCAGCTTGGCGGGAACTAATGAAAAACTGTTTTTT
CASSLAGTNEKLFF
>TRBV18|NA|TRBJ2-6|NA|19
TGTGCCAGCTCACCGCTAGCCGTCGGAGGGCAGGTCGGGGCCAACGTCCTGACTTTC
CASSPLAVGGQVGANVLTF
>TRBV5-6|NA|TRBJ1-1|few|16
TGTGCCAGCAGTTTTTCCCCAACACGGATGAACACTGAAGCTTTCTTT
CASSFSPTRMNTEAFF
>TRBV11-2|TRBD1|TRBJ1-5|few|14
TGTGCCAGCAGCGGGACAGGGGGCAATCAGCCCCAGCATTTT
CASSGTGGNQPQHF
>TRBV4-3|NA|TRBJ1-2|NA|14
TGCGCCAGCAGCCAACTGGTGGGGACTTATGGCTACACCTTC
CASSQLVGTYGYTF
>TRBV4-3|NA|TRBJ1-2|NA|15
TGCGCCAGCAGCCAAGAACTTCGGGGAAACTATGGCTACACCTTC
CASSQELRGNYGYTF
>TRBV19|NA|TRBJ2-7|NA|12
TGTGCCAGTAGTACACAGGGCCACGAGCAGTACTTC
CASSTQGHEQYF
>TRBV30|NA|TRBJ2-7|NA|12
TGTGCCTGGAGTGAACAGGGTTACGAGCAGTACTTC
CAWSEQGYEQYF
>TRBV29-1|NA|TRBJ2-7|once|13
TGCAGCGTTCGGCCAGATGGGGTACACGAGCAGTACTTC
CSVRPDGVHEQYF
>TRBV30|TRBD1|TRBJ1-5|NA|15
TGTGCCTGGAGTGTGGGACAGGGTGGCAATCAGCCCCAGCATTTT
CAWSVGQGGNQPQHF
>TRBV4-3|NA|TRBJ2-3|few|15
TGCGCCAGCAGCCAAGTTAGAGCCCGCACAGATACGCAGTATTTT
CASSQVRARTDTQYF
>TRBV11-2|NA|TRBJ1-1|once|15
TGTGCCAGCAGCTCGGACCCGTGGCTGAACACTGAAGCTTTCTTT
CASSSDPWLNTEAFF
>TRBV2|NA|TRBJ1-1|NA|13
TGTGCCAGCAGTGGGCCGAGGGGCACTGAAGCTTTCTTT
CASSGPRGTEAFF
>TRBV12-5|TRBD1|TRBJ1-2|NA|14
TGTGCTAGTGGGCGAGACAGGGTCCGTAATGGCTACACCTTC
CASGRDRVRNGYTF